This TCR beta chain was sequenced in a study of tumor-infiltrating lymphocytes in oesophageal squamous cell carcinoma (dated by TCRdb to 2015 to 2016). As concerns this clonotype: The antigen this receptor binds is unknown. Nothing much larger sits one base from this clone, and base qualities are not available.

From a lookup of the germline V gene, CDR1 and CDR2 are SGHTA and FQGTGA. The CDR3 covers 15 residues, taking in both the cysteine and the phenylalanine. The entry retains the CDR3 DNA only, 45 bases that are in frame from base 1. The receptor library was made with PCR. Sequencing was carried out with an Illumina HiSeq 2000. TCRdb passed the public sequencing reads through fastp at Q25 and MiXCR, retaining productive beta sequences. Under each unique CDR3 protein, matching rows form one entry showing the most common genes and DNA. The sample table holds fewer than 20,000 distinct CDR3 sequences, of which approximately 46% were seen once. The ten largest clones add up to about 42% of the sample.

The chain was built from TRBV7-3 and TRBJ2-7; the best D guess is TRBD2, with 6 bases matching. Gene TRBJ2-1 matches the end of the DNA better, so the J call may be wrong. The sample was blood. The receptor was derived from a female donor with esophageal squamous cell carcinoma. The bases read TGTGCCAGCAGCTTGTTGGGTGGGACTTACAATGAGCAGTTCTTC. It is translated as CASSLLGGTYNEQFF.